The source of this TCR beta chain is a study of cytomegalovirus exposure and HLA in healthy donors. Concerning this clone itself: The antigen is not known.

The CDR3 runs 12 residues. Germline V gene lookup returns CDR1 MNHNS and CDR2 SASEGT. J was trimmed by 6 bases and V by 5 bases; bases with no gene match: 1. Study-wide results and limits: In a later analysis, HLA-associated beta chains showed higher expansion and lower generation probabilities than comparable chains.

PCR amplification relied on 60 Vbeta primers (plus 13 Jbeta primers). Here immunoSEQ multiplex PCR was the method, and the copy in TCRdb shows in-frame clones only, minus some. The sample shows roughly 170,000 clones, 84% of them seen only once. The rearrangement uses TRBV6-1 and TRBJ1-2, with 9 positions matching TRBD1. This TCR was sampled from a girl under 18 in good health and CMV-seropositive. Material: PBMCs. CDR3 sequence (DNA): TGTGCCAGCAGTCGACAGGGGGATGGCTACACCTTC. Amino acids: CASSRQGDGYTF.